Included here is one TCR beta chain sequence, with context. The V gene's germline CDR1 is LNHDA and CDR2 SQIVND (reference sequence). CDR3 length: 17 residues. Trimming took 3 bases from V and 8 from J; bases not matched to a gene: 7. The data originate from a study of blood T cell repertoires in COVID-19. The wider study: T cells, B-cell-depleted T cells, or PBMCs supplied cDNA or gDNA.

The method was immunoSEQ multiplex PCR; TCRdb's version includes in-frame clones alone and lacks a portion of them. This table holds approximately 300,000 clones, about nine tenths found once. The chain is built from TRBV19 and TRBJ2-2, with TRBD2 identical over 15 bases. The sequenced sample consisted of peripheral blood. This TCR was recovered from a man younger than 35 with active or convalescent COVID-19. The CDR3: CASSMGTSGRIVGELFF. The CDR3 DNA is TGTGCCAGTAGTATGGGGACTAGCGGGAGGATCGTGGGGGAGCTGTTTTTT.